This is a list of T cell receptor beta chains from one sample in a study of blood T cell repertoires in COVID-19. Measured with immunoSEQ multiplex PCR; TCRdb has only the in-frame clones, and not every one. The sample holds roughly 250,000 clones; around 90% are singletons and the top ten take 1.5% to 2%. Sequenced sample: PBMCs or T cells enriched from blood (not recorded which). The source of these receptors is a woman in her forties or fifties who had recovered from COVID-19. Each CDR3 is given with its conserved first and last residue. D genes are given only for firm matches. Where a row states a size, it is once, few, many or the class of an expanded clone; other rows omit it.

clone size	V gene	J gene	D gene	CDR3 protein	CDR3 DNA
once	TRBV7-2	TRBJ1-1	.	CASSPEGEDAEAFF	TGTGCCAGCAGTCCTGAGGGGGAAGACGCTGAAGCTTTCTTT
.	TRBV28	TRBJ1-2	TRBD1	CASSLGDSLSYGYTF	TGTGCCAGCAGTTTGGGGGACAGCCTCAGCTATGGCTACACCTTC
.	TRBV10-3	TRBJ1-4	TRBD1	CAISDRGDNEKLFF	TGTGCCATCAGCGACAGGGGAGATAATGAAAAACTGTTTTTT
.	TRBV4-2	TRBJ2-1	.	CASSQGVATYNEQFF	TGTGCCAGCAGCCAAGGAGTCGCGACCTACAATGAGCAGTTCTTC
.	TRBV7-6	TRBJ1-4	.	CASSIRGGSHEKLFF	TGTGCCAGCAGCATACGCGGGGGGTCTCACGAAAAACTGTTTTTT
.	TRBV2	TRBJ1-1	.	CASSDQLNTEAFF	TGTGCCAGCAGTGACCAGTTGAACACTGAAGCTTTCTTT
few	TRBV6-4	TRBJ2-3	.	CASSEDGGTPDTQYF	TGTGCCAGCAGTGAGGACGGCGGGACTCCAGATACGCAGTATTTT
once	TRBV15	TRBJ2-7	.	CATGSTGDYEQYF	TGTGCCACGGGGTCAACGGGAGACTACGAGCAGTACTTC
.	TRBV5-1	TRBJ2-5	.	CASSAGTNPYGRETQYF	TGCGCCAGCAGCGCCGGGACAAACCCCTACGGGAGGGAGACCCAGTACTTC
.	TRBV7-9	TRBJ2-7	TRBD2	CASSLREGGEQYF	TGTGCCAGCAGCTTAAGGGAGGGCGGCGAGCAGTACTTC
.	TRBV10-3	TRBJ2-1	TRBD1	CAISESATGGDEQFF	TGTGCCATCAGTGAGTCTGCGACAGGGGGTGATGAGCAGTTCTTC
.	TRBV5-1	TRBJ2-5	TRBD1	CASRRRQGPETQYF	TGCGCCAGCAGAAGGCGACAGGGTCCTGAGACCCAGTACTTC
.	TRBV7-6	TRBJ2-7	TRBD2	CASSLVTSGSVRSGGGHEQYF	TGTGCCAGCAGCTTAGTAACTAGCGGGAGCGTAAGGTCGGGCGGTGGGCACGAGCAGTACTTC
.	TRBV21-1	TRBJ2-7	.	CASSRTASEGSYEQYF	TGTGCCAGCAGCCGGACAGCTTCAGAGGGCAGCTACGAGCAGTACTTC
.	TRBV2	TRBJ1-4	.	CASVLQARNEKLFF	TGTGCCAGCGTTTTGCAAGCCCGAAATGAAAAACTGTTTTTT
.	TRBV5-1	TRBJ2-7	.	CASSLSGESLYEQYF	TGCGCCAGCAGCTTGTCGGGGGAAAGCCTCTACGAGCAGTACTTC
.	TRBV10-3	TRBJ2-3	TRBD2	CAISLISGSGTDTQYF	TGTGCCATCAGTCTCATTAGCGGGAGTGGTACAGATACGCAGTATTTT
.	TRBV25-1	TRBJ1-2	.	CASSAPFYYGYTF	TGTGCCAGCAGTGCCCCCTTCTACTATGGCTACACCTTC
.	TRBV19	TRBJ2-1	TRBD1	CASSTAGQGALEEQFF	TGTGCCAGTAGTACGGCGGGACAGGGGGCGCTTGAGGAGCAGTTCTTC
.	TRBV1	TRBJ1-4	.	CTSSHWDRRPGGKLFF	TGCACCAGCAGCCACTGGGACAGGCGGCCGGGAGGAAAACTGTTTTTT
.	TRBV6-5	TRBJ1-1	.	CASSNGGSGTEAFF	TGTGCCAGCAGCAATGGCGGGTCTGGCACTGAAGCTTTCTTT
.	TRBV18	TRBJ2-3	TRBD2	CASSPPERETQYF	TGTGCCAGCTCACCACCGGAGCGGGAAACGCAGTATTTT
.	TRBV6-5	TRBJ1-6	.	CASSRDSYNSPLHF	TGTGCCAGCAGCCGCGACAGCTATAATTCACCCCTCCACTTT
once	TRBV2	TRBJ1-2	TRBD1	CAGHRGGDHYGYTF	TGTGCCGGCCACAGGGGCGGGGACCACTATGGCTACACCTTC
.	TRBV29-1	TRBJ1-2	TRBD1	CSVWTGNAYGYTF	TGCAGCGTATGGACAGGGAATGCCTATGGCTACACCTTC
.	TRBV27	TRBJ2-1	TRBD2	CASSRGLAVENEQFF	TGTGCCAGCAGCCGGGGACTAGCCGTTGAGAATGAGCAGTTCTTC
once	TRBV15	TRBJ1-4	.	CATSRDGTSRGEKLFF	TGTGCCACCAGCAGAGATGGGACATCCCGCGGTGAAAAACTGTTTTTT
.	TRBV2	TRBJ2-6	.	CASRYSGANVLTF	TGTGCCAGCAGGTACTCTGGGGCCAACGTCCTGACTTTC
.	TRBV27	TRBJ2-7	TRBD1	CASRPGTGISYEQYF	TGTGCCAGCAGACCCGGGACAGGGATCTCCTACGAGCAGTACTTC
.	TRBV7-2	TRBJ2-7	.	CASSKQGYEQYF	TGTGCCAGCAGTAAACAGGGCTACGAGCAGTACTTC
.	TRBV19	TRBJ1-2	.	CASSPRGTNYGYTF	TGTGCCAGTAGCCCGCGGGGGACTAACTATGGCTACACCTTC
.	TRBV14	TRBJ2-4	TRBD1	CASSHTGGGGIQYF	TGTGCCAGCAGTCATACAGGGGGCGGGGGCATTCAGTACTTC
.	TRBV30	TRBJ1-4	TRBD1	CAWGTGVEKLFF	TGTGCCTGGGGGACAGGGGTTGAAAAACTGTTTTTT
few	TRBV28	TRBJ1-2	.	CASRPLGSLYGYTF	TGTGCCAGCAGACCCCTGGGCAGTCTCTATGGCTACACCTTC
.	TRBV7-2	TRBJ2-7	.	CASSYRVQEQYF	TGTGCCAGCAGCTACAGGGTACAGGAGCAGTACTTC
.	TRBV19	TRBJ1-2	TRBD1	CASSIETGANNYGYTF	TGTGCCAGTAGTATAGAGACAGGGGCTAACAACTATGGCTACACCTTC
.	TRBV6-5	TRBJ1-2	TRBD1	CASRKPGQNYGYTF	TGTGCCAGCAGAAAGCCGGGACAGAACTATGGCTACACCTTC
.	TRBV19	TRBJ2-2	TRBD2	CAGGGGGTGELFF	TGTGCCGGGGGGGGAGGAGGCACCGGGGAGCTGTTTTTT
.	TRBV19	TRBJ1-3	TRBD1	CASRDESDRGLYTIYF	TGTGCCAGTAGAGACGAGTCGGACAGGGGCCTTTACACCATATATTTT
.	TRBV4-1	TRBJ1-6	.	CASSQTRDSVAYNSPLHF	TGCGCCAGCAGCCAAACCCGGGACTCGGTTGCCTATAATTCACCCCTCCACTTT
few	TRBV7-6	TRBJ1-4	TRBD1	CASSLGPGGSLANEKLFF	TGTGCCAGCAGCTTAGGTCCAGGGGGTAGTTTGGCTAATGAAAAACTGTTTTTT
.	TRBV10-3	TRBJ1-4	TRBD1	CAISEAGQGNEKLFF	TGTGCCATCAGTGAGGCGGGACAGGGAAATGAAAAACTGTTTTTT
.	TRBV5-1	TRBJ2-2	.	CASSLEQHTGELFF	TGCGCCAGCAGCTTAGAACAGCACACCGGGGAGCTGTTTTTT
.	TRBV29-1	TRBJ2-7	TRBD1	CSVGQGASWEQYF	TGCAGCGTGGGACAGGGGGCATCGTGGGAGCAGTACTTC
.	TRBV6-5	TRBJ1-5	.	CASRPNRDNQPQHF	TGTGCCAGCAGGCCGAACAGGGATAATCAGCCCCAGCATTTT
once	TRBV9	TRBJ1-2	.	CASSGEVLYGYTF	TGTGCCAGCAGCGGCGAGGTGCTATATGGCTACACCTTC
once	TRBV27	TRBJ2-7	.	CASSFTYEQYF	TGTGCCAGCAGTTTCACCTACGAGCAGTACTTC
.	TRBV5-1	TRBJ2-1	.	CASSWTVSKQFF	TGCGCCAGCAGCTGGACAGTTAGTAAGCAGTTCTTC
.	TRBV25-1	TRBJ1-1	.	CASRGEVSEAFF	TGTGCCAGCAGGGGGGAGGTCTCTGAAGCTTTCTTT
few	TRBV6-5	TRBJ2-2	.	CASSRGTSNTGELFF	TGTGCCAGCAGTCGCGGGACTTCGAACACCGGGGAGCTGTTTTTT
.	TRBV5-6	TRBJ1-5	TRBD1	CASSFTGGGGNQPQHF	TGTGCCAGCAGTTTTACAGGGGGCGGAGGCAATCAGCCCCAGCATTTT
.	TRBV30	TRBJ2-1	.	CAWSKSSYNEQFF	TGTGCCTGGAGTAAGAGCTCCTACAATGAGCAGTTCTTC
.	TRBV3-1/TRBV3-2	TRBJ1-5	.	CASSHGQPNQPQHF	TGTGCCAGCAGCCACGGACAGCCTAATCAGCCCCAGCATTTT
.	TRBV19	TRBJ2-1	.	CASSLSLGFGRESYNEQFF	TGTGCCAGTAGTCTCAGCCTAGGTTTTGGCAGGGAATCCTACAATGAGCAGTTCTTC
.	TRBV30	TRBJ2-2	TRBD2	CAWSRTRAGELFF	TGTGCCTGGAGTAGGACTAGGGCCGGGGAGCTGTTTTTT
.	TRBV7-9	TRBJ2-2	.	CASSLRSGSLSGELFF	TGTGCCAGCAGCTTACGGTCAGGGTCTTTATCCGGGGAGCTGTTTTTT